Below are 20 T cell receptor beta chains sequenced from a single sample in a study of TIL therapy for anti-PD-1-resistant metastatic lung cancer. The immunoSEQ assay was v3. Sequencing was performed with immunoSEQ multiplex PCR; in TCRdb, only in-frame clones are kept and a portion is missing. This sample has tens of thousands of clones, with roughly 85% found just once. This sample's time point: pre-treatment sample, taken before nivolumab and TIL therapy. The specimen was blood, collected at baseline. These receptors all stem from a person aged 25-80 years with non-small cell lung cancer.

This clone has just one count. The chain has TRBV2 and TRBJ2-1, with D perhaps matching TRBD1 (5 bases). V dropped 0 bases and J dropped 3 bases, with 18 bases sitting between them. This CDR3 region has 18 residues. CDR1 and CDR2 (germline): SNHLY, FYNNEI. In nucleotides, the CDR3 is TGTGCCAGCAGTGAAGCGCTTCAGGGCCGTCCGGGCTACAATGAGCAGTTCTTC. It is translated as CASSEALQGRPGYNEQFF.

This clone was counted a single time. The chain combines TRBV29-1 with TRBJ2-7; D unresolved. V was shortened by 1 base and J by 4 bases, with 8 bases between the two germline ends. CDR1 is SQVTM and CDR2 is ANQGSEA in the germline V gene. This CDR3 is built from 12 residues. Here the CDR3 reads CSVEGFNYEQYF. In DNA, the CDR3 is TGCAGCGTTGAAGGGTTTAATTACGAGCAGTACTTC.

The J gene is TRBJ2-2, the V gene TRBV10-2; 7 bases map to TRBD2. The ends lost 7 bases at V and 0 bases at J; junction bases unmatched: 8. Germline CDR1 WSHSY, CDR2 SAAADI. This CDR3 spans 16 amino acids. The CDR3 is CASIPTSPPNTGELFF. CDR3 in DNA: TGCGCCAGCATCCCGACTAGCCCCCCGAACACCGGGGAGCTGTTTTTT.

The rearrangement joins TRBV4-3 to TRBJ2-1; 9 positions agree with TRBD2. Germline CDR1 is LGHNA and CDR2 is YSLEER. This CDR3 has 17 amino acids. V shed 0 bases, J shed 4 bases, and the junction held 7 bases outside the gene matches. DNA for the CDR3: TGCGCCAGCAGCCAAGATTGGGCTAGCGGGATTTACAATGAGCAGTTCTTC. Translated, it gives CASSQDWASGIYNEQFF.

The J gene is TRBJ2-5, the V gene TRBV2; D may be TRBD2 (5 bases). Germline V gene sequence: CDR1 SNHLY, CDR2 FYNNEI. Trimming stripped 5 bases from V and 5 bases from J, with 9 bases between. This CDR3 spans 12 amino acids. CDR3: CASSPTGETQYF. The CDR3, as DNA: TGTGCCAGCAGTCCGACGGGGGAGACCCAGTACTTC.

This rearrangement joins TRBV11-3 to TRBJ2-1, with 8 bases that match TRBD1. In germline, CDR1 is SGHNT, CDR2 YENEEA. With V trimmed by 5 bases and J by 3 bases, 0 bases remained unmatched. This CDR3 region has 13 residues. The CDR3 is CASSGQGYNEQFF. The CDR3 DNA is TGTGCCAGCAGCGGACAGGGCTACAATGAGCAGTTCTTC.

V is TRBV10-3 and J is TRBJ1-5, with D maybe TRBD1 (5 bases). The CDR3 covers 17 residues. Looked up from germline, CDR1 is ENHRY and CDR2 is SYGVKD. The V gene lost 6 bases and the J gene lost 1 base, with 19 bases spanning the gap. CDR3: CAISPGPPRGSNQPQHF. For the CDR3, the DNA is TGTGCCATCAGCCCGGGACCGCCAAGGGGAAGCAATCAGCCCCAGCATTTT.

This chain connects TRBV6-5 to TRBJ1-1; TRBD1 agrees at 7 bases. In germline, CDR1 is MNHEY, CDR2 SVGAGI. The CDR3 loop spans 13 amino acids. V shed 11 bases, J shed 5 bases, and the junction held 11 bases outside the gene matches. The CDR3 spells CAASLVRGTEAFF. The CDR3, as DNA: TGTGCCGCTAGTTTGGTCAGGGGGACTGAAGCTTTCTTT.

The gene calls are TRBV3-1 (or the pseudogene TRBV3-2) and TRBJ1-3; tentative D call: TRBD1 (6 bases). Germline CDR1 and CDR2: LGHDT and YNNKEL (reference sequence). The CDR3 has 16 residues. Between the trimmed V and J ends, which lost 5 bases and 0 bases, there was a span of 14 bases. The CDR3 sequence: CASSEAGHRSGNTIYF. The CDR3 DNA is TGTGCCAGCAGCGAAGCGGGACACCGCTCTGGAAACACCATATATTTT.

The chain has TRBV4-1 and TRBJ2-7; D unclear. V lost 0 bases to trimming and J lost 4 bases, with 19 bases between them. Per the germline V gene, CDR1 is MGHRA and CDR2 is YSYEKL. The CDR3 consists of 17 residues. DNA of the CDR3: TGCGCCAGCAGCCAAGATGGTGACACCGGTTTGGTATACGAGCAGTACTTC. Translating gives CASSQDGDTGLVYEQYF.

This chain joins TRBV28 and TRBJ1-3; 8 nucleotides match TRBD1. The CDR3 runs 17 residues. Per germline, CDR1 MDHEN and CDR2 SYDVKM. J gave up 4 bases and V 6 bases, and 14 bases lay outside the gene matches. The CDR3 is CASSPIPTGARGNTIYF. The CDR3 coding sequence is TGTGCCAGCAGCCCGATCCCGACAGGGGCAAGGGGAAACACCATATATTTT.

The CDR3 region is CASSLATGAYNEQFF. DNA for the CDR3: TGTGCCAGCAGCTTAGCGACAGGGGCGTACAATGAGCAGTTCTTC. The V and J genes are TRBV7-6 and TRBJ2-1; 8 bases map to TRBD1. The trim removed 0 bases at V and 4 bases at J, leaving 2 bases unmatched. The CDR3 spans 15 residues. Germline CDR1 is SGHVS and CDR2 is FNYEAQ.

The chain has TRBV27 and TRBJ2-7, with TRBD2 matching 7 bases. CDR3 length equals 15 residues. V shed 7 bases, J shed 0 bases, and the junction held 9 bases outside the gene matches. CDR1 is MNHEY, CDR2 SMNVEV, per germline (reference sequence). The CDR3 region has the DNA TGTGCCAGCAAGCGGGACCGTCAACTCTCCTACGAGCAGTACTTC. It is translated as CASKRDRQLSYEQYF.

The chain couples TRBV29-1 to TRBJ2-3; 8 bases align to TRBD1. The ends lost 6 bases at V and 5 bases at J; junction bases unmatched: 7. CDR1 is SQVTM and CDR2 is ANQGSEA in the germline V gene. The CDR3 extends over 13 amino acids. The CDR3 reads CSVGQGWGDTQYF. The CDR3 DNA sequence: TGCAGCGTCGGACAGGGATGGGGAGATACGCAGTATTTT.

The chain combines TRBV19 with TRBJ1-3; D is possibly TRBD1 (6 bases). V lost 2 bases and J 5 bases, leaving 13 bases between the germline ends. CDR3 length equals 15 residues. Germline values: CDR1 LNHDA, CDR2 SQIVND (reference sequence). CDR3 coding DNA: TGTGCCAGTAGTATAAGGGGGGACGGACGAAACACCATATATTTT. As protein: CASSIRGDGRNTIYF.

The chain carries TRBV5-6 and TRBJ2-4, with TRBD1 identical over 12 bases. Germline V lookup: CDR1 SGHDT, CDR2 YYEEEE. V lost 4 bases and J lost 7; bases outside the gene matches: 12. The CDR3 contains 17 residues. The chain's CDR3 is CASSRDRGLVLRNIQYF. CDR3 nucleotides: TGTGCCAGCAGCCGGGACAGGGGGCTAGTCTTAAGGAACATTCAGTACTTC.

This clone has a handful of counts. V and J are TRBV11-3 and TRBJ1-1; D remains unclear. Trimming took off 0 bases at V and 2 bases at J, with 1 base between the two ends. Germline V CDR1 and CDR2: SGHNT, YENEEA. The CDR3 covers 12 residues. CDR3 amino acids: CASSLDNTEAFF. The DNA for the CDR3 is TGTGCCAGCAGCTTAGACAACACTGAAGCTTTCTTT.

This chain joins TRBV21-1 and TRBJ2-6; no check of the table's D call, TRBD1, against the DNA was made. TRBV21-1 counts as a pseudogene. CDR3 length: 18 amino acids. The CDR3 region has the DNA TGTGCCAGCAGCAAAAACACAGCAAACACCTCTGGGGCCAACGTCCTGACTTTC. Translation: CASSKNTANTSGANVLTF.

The rearrangement uses TRBV11-3 and TRBJ2-1, with D possibly matching TRBD2 (5 bases). Per the germline V gene, CDR1 is SGHNT and CDR2 is YENEEA. V lost 4 bases to trimming and J lost 1 base, with 17 bases between them. This CDR3 contains 17 residues. As DNA, the CDR3 is TGTGCCAGCAGCTCCTCCGGGAACAACGGATCCTACAATGAGCAGTTCTTC. The encoded protein is CASSSSGNNGSYNEQFF.

This clone was counted a single time. The chain is built from TRBV28 and TRBJ2-4; tentative D call: TRBD1 (5 bases). This CDR3 region has 15 residues. Deletions cut 5 bases from V and 3 bases from J, with 14 bases between. Germline V gene lookup returns CDR1 MDHEN and CDR2 SYDVKM. The CDR3 loop is CASSPSDRGKNIQYF. CDR3 DNA: TGTGCCAGCAGTCCTAGTGACAGAGGCAAAAACATTCAGTACTTC.